These T cell receptor beta chains were read from a single sample in a study of T-cell reconstitution after alpha-beta-depleted transplantation in children. One entry per CDR3 protein results from TCRdb running MiXCR on the PCR reads. Of 120,000 or so distinct CDR3 sequences in the sample, about 9.4% were seen once. The material was PBMCs from the stem cell graft donor, obtained from the stem cell graft. The receptors stem from a human donor who donated a stem cell graft to a child with acute lymphoblastic leukemia. Each CDR3 is given with its conserved first and last residue. A D gene is named only where the DNA matches it firmly. Expanded clones are given a class, and other clones once, few, many or no size at all.

v_gene	d_gene	abundance	j_gene	CDR3aa	CDR3nt
TRBV18	NA	NA	TRBJ1-4	CASSNFNDILPTRTETRNNEKLFF	TGTGCCAGCTCAAATTTTAATGACATCCTCCCGACCCGAACCGAAACGAGAAATAATGAAAAACTGTTTTTT
TRBV9	NA	many	TRBJ2-7	CASSVEGYEQYF	TGTGCCAGCAGCGTAGAGGGGTACGAGCAGTACTTC
TRBV12-3/TRBV12-4	NA	many	TRBJ1-1	CASSLGGMNTEAFF	TGTGCCAGCAGTCTGGGGGGAATGAACACTGAAGCTTTCTTT
TRBV5-1	NA	many	TRBJ2-2	CASSLNTGELFF	TGCGCCAGCAGCTTGAACACCGGGGAGCTGTTTTTT
TRBV4-2	NA	many	TRBJ1-2	CASSQAQGHYGYTF	TGTGCCAGCAGCCAAGCCCAGGGACACTATGGCTACACCTTC
TRBV7-2	NA	many	TRBJ2-7	CASSHMRGGANEQYF	TGTGCCAGCAGCCACATGCGAGGGGGGGCCAACGAGCAGTACTTC
TRBV5-1	NA	many	TRBJ2-1	CASSWRTGASGRDNEQFF	TGCGCCAGCAGCTGGCGGACAGGGGCCAGCGGGAGGGACAATGAGCAGTTCTTC
TRBV28	NA	NA	TRBJ1-5	CASSLFRVRGSNQPQHF	TGTGCCAGCAGTTTATTTCGTGTTCGGGGAAGCAATCAGCCCCAGCATTTT
TRBV11-3	TRBD1	NA	TRBJ2-2	CASRMDRGDTGELFF	TGTGCCAGCAGAATGGACAGGGGAGACACCGGGGAGCTGTTTTTT
TRBV13	TRBD1	many	TRBJ2-7	CASSWTGGSYEQYF	TGTGCCAGCAGCTGGACAGGGGGGTCCTACGAGCAGTACTTC
TRBV18	NA	few	TRBJ2-3	CASSEGATDTQYF	TGTGCCAGCTCAGAGGGAGCCACAGATACGCAGTATTTT
TRBV13	NA	many	TRBJ1-2	CASSLEAEFFYGYTF	TGTGCCAGCAGCTTAGAGGCGGAGTTCTTCTATGGCTACACCTTC
TRBV12-3/TRBV12-4	TRBD1	many	TRBJ1-4	CASSIGTANEKLFF	TGTGCCAGCAGTATCGGGACAGCTAATGAAAAACTGTTTTTT
TRBV6-5	NA	many	TRBJ1-1	CASSYRRLNTEAFF	TGTGCCAGCAGTTACAGGAGGTTGAACACTGAAGCTTTCTTT
TRBV9	TRBD2	many	TRBJ2-7	CASSVEKGLSFGEQYF	TGTGCCAGCAGCGTAGAGAAGGGACTATCTTTTGGCGAGCAGTACTTC
TRBV20-1	TRBD2	many	TRBJ2-3	CSARARVAGGQVDTQYF	TGCAGTGCTAGGGCCCGAGTAGCGGGGGGGCAGGTAGATACGCAGTATTTT
TRBV20-1	TRBD2	NA	TRBJ2-3	CSVWGGLAGDTDTQYF	TGCAGTGTCTGGGGGGGACTAGCGGGAGACACAGATACGCAGTATTTT
TRBV5-1	NA	many	TRBJ2-7	CASSLAGRRYEQYF	TGCGCCAGCAGCTTGGCAGGAAGGAGGTACGAGCAGTACTTC
TRBV10-3	NA	many	TRBJ2-3	CAISAGGPYTQYF	TGTGCCATCAGTGCCGGGGGGCCATATACGCAGTATTTT
TRBV20-1	TRBD1	many	TRBJ2-7	CSARDSDRSSYEQYF	TGCAGTGCTAGAGATTCGGACAGGAGCTCCTACGAGCAGTACTTC
TRBV20-1	NA	many	TRBJ2-3	CSARSQGADTQYF	TGCAGTGCTAGAAGTCAGGGCGCAGATACGCAGTATTTT
TRBV5-1	TRBD1	many	TRBJ1-2	CASSQGQGVNYGYTF	TGCGCCAGCAGCCAAGGACAGGGGGTTAACTATGGCTACACCTTC
TRBV6-4	NA	many	TRBJ2-3	CASSDGGATDTQYF	TGTGCCAGCAGTGACGGGGGGGCCACAGATACGCAGTATTTT
TRBV5-1	TRBD2	many	TRBJ2-5	CASSSQGPGGTQYF	TGCGCCAGCAGCTCCCAGGGCCCGGGGGGGACCCAGTACTTC